Listed here are 4 T cell receptor beta chains from one sample, sequenced in a study of CD8+CD57+ T cells in acquired aplastic anemia. Investigators profiled TCR beta VDJ and CDR3 from genomic DNA template. TCRdb ran MiXCR on the reads and lists one entry per CDR3 protein. The table lists 450,000 to 550,000 distinct CDR3 sequences, around 30% of them singletons. Before being chosen for sequencing, patients had shown CD8+CD57+ cell expansion by flow cytometry. The sequenced material came from sorted CD4+, CD8+, or CD8+CD57+ T cells (not recorded which) from PBMCs. The source is a human donor with aplastic anemia.

The V gene is TRBV2, the J gene TRBJ2-5; 8 nucleotides match TRBD2. J lost 3 bases, V lost 5 bases, and 8 bases had no gene match. This CDR3 region has 15 residues. CDR1 is SNHLY, CDR2 FYNNEI, per germline. The DNA of the CDR3 is TGTGCCAGCAGTTTGGGCCAGCGGGGGAAAGAGACCCAGTACTTC. Its translation is CASSLGQRGKETQYF.

This clonotype has ten or more counts. This chain connects TRBV20-1 to TRBJ1-5; D might be TRBD1 (6 bases). CDR1 is DFQATT, CDR2 SNEGSKA, per germline (reference sequence). The germline V and J ends were trimmed by 6 bases and 2 bases, with 20 bases remaining between them. The CDR3 extends over 16 amino acids. The CDR3 nucleotides are TGCAGTGCCGCGGGACACGGAGGATATGGCAATCAGCCCCAGCATTTT. Its translation is CSAAGHGGYGNQPQHF.

The rearrangement links TRBV9 to TRBJ2-1; no firm D call. The length of the CDR3 is 14 residues. CDR1 SGDLS and CDR2 YYNGEE come from the germline V gene. Trimming took 4 bases from V and 2 from J, leaving 10 bases between them. The CDR3 loop is CASSTGPTYNEQFF. The CDR3 nucleotides are TGTGCCAGCAGCACGGGCCCTACCTACAATGAGCAGTTCTTC.

The chain combines TRBV7-2 with TRBJ1-1, with TRBD1 matching over 8 bases. Germline CDR1 is SGHTA and CDR2 is FQGNSA. The junction had 7 bases not matched to a gene; V was cut back by 6 bases and J by 1 base. CDR3 length equals 15 residues. The chain's CDR3 is CASRTQGAKNTEAFF. CDR3 sequence (DNA): TGTGCCAGCAGAACTCAGGGGGCTAAGAACACTGAAGCTTTCTTT.